This TCR beta chain was obtained from a study of T cell repertoires in aging, cancer and after chemotherapy. Looking at the study overall: Donors were grouped into six age bands spanning 30 or younger through 70 or older.

Regarding the study as a whole: Across the chemotherapy interval, each cancer cohort showed higher median generation probability, suggesting thymic rebound. In cancer patients, declining TCR diversity with age involved lost richness and lost evenness.

TCR beta rearrangements were amplified from peripheral blood genomic DNA. The CDR3 runs to 14 residues. V was pared by 4 bases and J by 1 base, with 2 bases of the junction left unmatched. The germline V gene encodes CDR1 MNHEY and CDR2 SVGAGI. Remarks on this clonotype: The antigen is undetermined.

Multiplex touch-down PCR with TRB-A/B primers amplified rearranged V-D-J TRB sequences. TCRdb recomputed calls from the multiplex PCR reads with MiXCR, one row per CDR3 protein. The data hold approximately 12,000 distinct CDR3 sequences, with roughly 28% observed a single time. The genes are TRBV6-5 and TRBJ2-5; 8 bases are shared with TRBD2. The source material was blood. The TCR sequence derives from a human donor in good health. The CDR3 DNA reads as TGTGCCAGCAGTTTAGCGGGAACCCAAGAGACCCAGTACTTC. Amino acid sequence: CASSLAGTQETQYF.